Reported below is one TCR beta chain. These data belong to a study of Ad26.COV2.S vaccination and SARS-CoV-2 variants. Germline lookup yields CDR1 SGHVS and CDR2 FNYEAQ. The CDR3 totals 15 residues. Deletions cut 0 bases from V and 4 bases from J, with 12 bases between. The table came from immunoSEQ multiplex PCR; TCRdb's copy has only in-frame clones and leaves some out. The sample records 300,000 to 500,000 clones, less than 90% being singletons. As to treatment: roughly 19 received Ad26.COV2.S at low or high dose, single or two shots; roughly 5 received placebo; per-sample allocation not given. Vaccine and placebo recipients were sampled on day 63 after the first injection.

The chain is built from TRBV7-6 and TRBJ1-1; tentative D call: TRBD1 (5 bases). Specimen: peripheral blood, collected in a trial of Ad26.COV2.S vaccine versus placebo. The sequence came from a person between 18 and 59 years old who received the Ad26.COV2.S COVID-19 vaccine or a placebo. CDR3 amino acids: CASSLARGEGTEAFF. CDR3 nucleotides: TGTGCCAGCAGCTTAGCGCGGGGGGAGGGCACTGAAGCTTTCTTT.